This record covers a single T cell receptor (beta chain). The data derive from a study of cytomegalovirus exposure and HLA in healthy donors. About the study: Within the Caucasian-associated ancestry cluster were roughly 82% of the 300 to 450 genotyped donors.

The PCR was carried out with 60 Vbeta primers and 13 Jbeta primers. Repertoires were generated with immunoSEQ multiplex PCR, while TCRdb's copy carries only in-frame clones and drops some. The sample has fewer than 85,000 clones. In germline, CDR1 is SGHTA, CDR2 FQGNSA. V lost 5 bases and J lost 7, with 14 bases in between. The CDR3 is 13 residues long. Material for sequencing was PBMCs. The TCR sequence derives from a female donor in good health and CMV-seropositive. The chain is built from TRBV7-2 and TRBJ2-5; D may be TRBD1 (6 bases). For the CDR3, the DNA is TGTGCCAGCAGCCCCGGACAGTATGGGACCCAGTACTTC. Amino acids: CASSPGQYGTQYF.